This T cell receptor beta chain was captured by sequencing in a study of HIV-infected patients and healthy controls. 450 to 600 ng RNA was reverse transcribed with alpha and beta constant-region primers. Alpha and beta chain libraries were made separately by chain-specific third strand synthesis with multiplexing indices. TCRdb reanalysed the 5' RACE reads using MiXCR and keeps one entry per CDR3 protein. The sample yields tens of thousands of distinct CDR3 sequences, more than 7.5% seen once. This clonotype was observed many times. Its target is not known. Trimming cost V 0 bases and J 6 bases; bases outside gene matches: 6. Germline V lookup: CDR1 LGHNA, CDR2 YNFKEQ. The length of the CDR3 is 15 residues. Findings and limits, study-wide: Mean usage of eight alpha and eight beta V genes differed significantly in HIV-infected patients versus controls.

No cell fractionation was done, so the repertoire covers all unsorted peripheral blood T cells. The sequenced sample was blood. This clonotype originated in an adult in good health. V usage is TRBV4-2 and J usage is TRBJ2-7, with 9 bases aligning to TRBD1. CDR3 sequence (DNA): TGTGCCAGCAGCCAAGAGACAGGGGGGGGTGCCGAGCAGTACTTC. Amino acid sequence: CASSQETGGGAEQYF.